This TCR beta chain appears in the sequencing data of a study of cytomegalovirus exposure and HLA in healthy donors listed by TCRdb under 2017. In the study overall: According to an earlier analysis of around 600 of the donors, about 180 million T cells yielded some 110 million unique TCR beta sequences and 276 Gb of sequence data. An early release covering roughly 640 HLA-typed donors comprised about 290 gigabases of sequencing data and 65 million to 100 million unique TCR sequences. Of the roughly 400 genotyped donors, around 81% fell in the genetic ancestry cluster associated with self-reported Caucasian donors. The study aimed to test whether signatures of past pathogen exposure could be identified by cataloging public T cell receptors. Using immunosequencing, the study profiled T cell repertoires from 666 subjects and related those repertoires to cytomegalovirus serostatus. Along with the approximately 600-subject first cohort, a separate validation cohort of 120 different subjects was used. To predict cytomegalovirus infection status, the study brought together high-throughput TCR immunosequencing, statistical association of individual TCRs with disease status, and machine learning. To study patterns of TCR occurrence, a later analysis re-analyzed previously published TCR beta repertoires from 600 to 750 donors and added high-resolution HLA genotyping. Rather than using new phenotypic data, the later analysis identified candidate immune exposures from TCR beta sequences and from how often those sequences occurred across donors. An earlier analysis of 587 of the donors applied high-throughput TCR beta sequencing to assess whether each TCR beta V gene segment acted as functional or pseudogenic. Donor age, sex, ethnicity and CMV serostatus were compiled together with the repertoire data. A later genetic analysis used genome-wide SNP genotypes for about three fifths of the 666 donors, treating that subset as a discovery cohort. Every repertoire in the discovery cohort had been generated on one and the same sequencing platform. Class I and class II HLA loci were covered by the typing at four-digit resolution. Typing coverage varied by locus: about 620-630 donors for A, B, C, DRB1 and DQB1; some 520 for DQA1; 606 for DPA1; under 490 for DPB1. Five DR-DQ haplotypes were handled as single units for association and clustering because linkage in the cohort was strong. Across roughly 420 genotyped donors of the cohort, an average of approximately 240,000 unique TCR beta nucleotide sequences per donor were sequenced, and approximately 17% of those sequences were non-productive. The full study reports these points: In both the original and validation cohorts, the classifier was reported to diagnose cytomegalovirus status with high specificity and sensitivity. CMV serostatus was the only immune exposure information available for the cohort. Several of the top co-occurrence clusters appeared to be linked to parvovirus B19, influenza, CMV and Epstein-Barr virus, according to a later analysis. In vitro tests confirmed that three of the cytomegalovirus-associated TCR beta chains recognize cytomegalovirus antigens. A further reported finding was that TCR beta sequences accurately predicted the HLA-A and HLA-B alleles for most subjects in the first cohort. Compared with the roughly 670-donor mean, donors in an Asian-associated ancestry cluster had fewer N-insertions in productive TCRs, according to a later genetic analysis. The earlier analysis of almost 600 of the donors excluded some 15 rarely observed V segments, including chromosome 9 orphons, because counts were too low. The cohort was sequenced for TCR beta chains only, and without alpha or paired-chain data the features that could be detected were limited. Because HLA typing was missing for some donors at each locus, association tests included only the typed subset. Some IMGT-functional V segments, including TRBV6-2 and TRBV6-3, could not be distinguished by the 87-base-pair reads and were therefore excluded. In an earlier analysis of under 600 of the donors, most TCR beta V segments were observed in productive rearrangements about 87% or about 30% of the time, broadly matching IMGT annotations. A cluster of highly shared sequence variants was judged likely to represent a technical artifact of the sequencing pipeline. Sequencing depth was assumed to be roughly uniform across donors in the presence/absence analyses, though that assumption may not hold. In a later genetic analysis, a missense DCLRE1C variant was associated with V-gene and J-gene trimming of TCR beta chains, and the association was replicated in an independent cohort. In a later analysis, TCR association rates were found to vary across HLA loci, with the most associated TCRs seen for DRB1 alleles and the fewest for HLA-C alleles. Compared with equally common non-associated chains, HLA-associated TCR beta chains in a later analysis were more clonally expanded and had lower generation probabilities. When HLA alleles, especially DR and DQ, strongly co-occurred, TCR associations were difficult to assign to individual alleles. While some public TCRs were present in many individuals, most TCR sequences turned up only very rarely across donors. A later analysis found that most CMV-associated TCR beta chains appeared HLA-restricted, with HLA associations seemingly driven largely by CMV exposure. In a later analysis, some 18,000 TCR beta sequences were associated with specific HLA alleles at a false discovery rate of 0.05. The study gave a list of around 170 TCR beta chains associated with cytomegalovirus. According to the authors, the approach could potentially be generalized to other disease states and immunological phenotypes. Linkage disequilibrium might explain the correlated functional status among segregating V segments, but an unknown experimental factor could not be ruled out.

A note on this clone: It has no known antigen specificity. Per-base quality was not reported, and no clone a single base away is much larger than it.

The CDR3, from cysteine to phenylalanine, totals 17 residues. Solely the CDR3 DNA is kept, with 51 bases framed from the first base. Unmatched junction bases come to 13, with V trimmed by 4 bases and J by 4 bases. CDR1 is given as SGDLS and CDR2 as YYNGEE, both from the germline V gene. The cohort was made up of 500 to 800 healthy bone marrow donors. At the time of sampling, all cohort members were nominally healthy, though unrecorded immune exposures were likely present. The donor was CMV seropositive and was included in the group of 250 to 350 seropositive cohort members. Every donor gave a peripheral blood sample, and the peripheral blood mononuclear cells from that sample were used for TCR beta sequencing. Genomic DNA was extracted from the blood cell samples with the Qiagen DNeasy Blood Extraction Kit. The library was obtained by the immunoSEQ multiplex PCR assay. The multiplex PCR relied on a mix of 60 forward primers for TCR Vbeta segments and 13 reverse primers for TCR Jbeta segments. A multiplex PCR assay on genomic DNA amplified the CDR3 region of rearranged TCR beta genes. Amplified TCR beta libraries were sequenced as 87-base-pair reads on the Illumina HiSeq System. On the study's bioinformatics: In a later analysis, tens of millions of unique TCR beta chains were counted across the approximately 640 repertoires, and about 9.9 million of these chains were shared by at least two donors. Raw reads were error-corrected and collapsed into unique sequences with a nearest-neighbor algorithm that merged closely related sequences to remove PCR and sequencing errors. Alignment of CDR3 sequences to IMGT reference sequences was used to assign V, D and J gene segments. Each retained sequence needed at least a six-nucleotide match to both a V gene segment and a J gene segment. A rearrangement was called productive if the CDR3 had no stop codons and remained in frame with V and J, and every other rearrangement was called non-productive. Following IMGT convention, CDR3 was defined as the stretch from the second conserved V-encoded cysteine up to the conserved J-encoded phenylalanine. The earlier analysis of a few hundred of the donors excluded any sequence lacking an unambiguous match to a single V gene segment. In an earlier analysis of approximately 610 of the donors, V segments were called functional above 56.7% productive rearrangements and were called segregating when the between-donor standard deviation exceeded 5%. To diagnose cytomegalovirus status from the catalog of TCR beta chain sequences, a statistical classification framework was built. In a later analysis, V and J genes were assigned by comparing TCR nucleotide sequences against IMGT/GENE-DB human TR gene sequences. Using the TCRdist pipeline, a later analysis assigned CDR3 sequences along with most-parsimonious VDJ recombination scenarios. A later analysis defined each TCR beta chain by its CDR3 amino acid sequence plus V-gene family, and excluded reads lacking a unique V-gene family. In a later analysis, fewer than 650 highly shared, low-generation-probability nucleotide sequences were removed to address suspected cross-contamination and a sequencing artifact. For each public chain, a later analysis derived a clonal expansion index from normalized ranks of inferred template counts within each repertoire. In a later analysis, generation probabilities were computed using a VDJ recombination model fitted to out-of-frame rearrangements, and the results were checked against IGoR. Hypergeometric tests were used in a later analysis to score TCR-TCR, TCR-HLA and TCR-CMV co-occurrence, with a repertoire-size bias correction applied to the TCR pairs. To estimate false discovery rates, a later analysis permuted the HLA or CMV assignments 20 times. In a later analysis, co-occurring TCRs were grouped using DBSCAN, with TCRdist sequence similarity added in when clustering inside HLA-allele-positive subsets. For co-occurrence clustering, repertoires with fewer than 30,000 or more than 120,000 public chains were excluded, along with roughly 5 repertoires with anomalous nucleotide sharing. Entries here come from immuneACCESS through TCRdb and include only in-frame sequences with V and J called. Some clones fail to appear in such tables; in the studies checked, an unresolved V gene covers under half of the shortfall, and the cause of the remainder is unknown. That table gives V, J and clone size, and the DNA gave D and trimming. Here the sample has roughly 110,000 clones; more than 75% occur a single time. Approximately 2.6% of the sample goes to the ten largest clones.

The chain joins TRBV9 to TRBJ2-3; TRBD1 fits 9 bases in the junction. The clonotype was recovered from a young man in good health and CMV-seropositive. Sequenced material: PBMCs. In nucleotide form, the sequence is TGTGCCAGCAGCACCAGTCGGACAGGGGAGGACCCAGATACGCAGTATTTT. It codes for CASSTSRTGEDPDTQYF.